The table lists the clone carrying this TCR beta chain with a few counts. Its antigen is unidentified. The CDR3 spans 17 residues. The data were taken from a study of beta chain features in type 1 diabetes. Study-wide results and limits: Within the patient group, naive, central memory and Treg TCRB repertoires appeared more similar to each other than within healthy donors.

As every portion of the isolated RNA was reverse transcribed, the sequencing read expressed TCRB transcripts. Clones were read by immunoSEQ multiplex PCR, and TCRdb kept only the in-frame ones, dropping some. This table holds under 300,000 clones, about 8% found once. Once sorted, every population was more than 98% pure. This chain joins TRBV21-1 and TRBJ2-2; the table calls TRBD2, which could not be checked here. TRBV21-1 constitutes a pseudogene. The sequenced sample was central memory CD4+ T cells from blood. The sequence came from a woman aged 18-30 years in good health. The CDR3 DNA sequence: TGTGCCAGCAGCAAAGCAAGAGGAGGGAGGTACACCGGGGAGCTGTTTTTT. It codes for CASSKARGGRYTGELFF.